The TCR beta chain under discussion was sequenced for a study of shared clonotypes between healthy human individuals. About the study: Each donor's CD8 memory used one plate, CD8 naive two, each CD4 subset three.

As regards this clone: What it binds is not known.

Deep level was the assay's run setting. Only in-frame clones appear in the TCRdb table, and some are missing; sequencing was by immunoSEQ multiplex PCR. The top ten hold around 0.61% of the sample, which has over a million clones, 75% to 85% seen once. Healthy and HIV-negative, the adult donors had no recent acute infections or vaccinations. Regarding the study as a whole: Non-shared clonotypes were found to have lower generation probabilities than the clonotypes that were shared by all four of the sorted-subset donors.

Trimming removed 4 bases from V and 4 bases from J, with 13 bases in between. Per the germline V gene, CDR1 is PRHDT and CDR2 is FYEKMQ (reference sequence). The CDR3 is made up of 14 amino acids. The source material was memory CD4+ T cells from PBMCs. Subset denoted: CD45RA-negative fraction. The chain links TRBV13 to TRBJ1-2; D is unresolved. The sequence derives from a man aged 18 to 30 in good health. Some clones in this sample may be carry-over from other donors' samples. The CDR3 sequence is CASSYTPARYGYTF. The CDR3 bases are TGTGCCAGCAGCTACACCCCGGCCCGCTATGGCTACACCTTC.